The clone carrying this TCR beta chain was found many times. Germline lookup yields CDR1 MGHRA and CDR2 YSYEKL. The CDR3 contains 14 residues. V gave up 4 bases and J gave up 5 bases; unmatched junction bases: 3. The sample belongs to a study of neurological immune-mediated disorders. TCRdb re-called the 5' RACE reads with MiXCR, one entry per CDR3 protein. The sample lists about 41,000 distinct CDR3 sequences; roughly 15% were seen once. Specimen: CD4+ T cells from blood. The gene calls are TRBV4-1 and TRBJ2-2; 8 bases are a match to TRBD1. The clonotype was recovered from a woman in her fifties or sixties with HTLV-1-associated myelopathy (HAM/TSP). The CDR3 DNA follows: TGCGCCAGCAGCCGGGACAGGCAAACCGGGGAGCTGTTTTTT. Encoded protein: CASSRDRQTGELFF.